Detailed here is one T cell receptor beta chain. The sample is drawn from a study of blood T cell repertoires in COVID-19. The length of the CDR3 is 15 residues. V shed 4 bases and J 10 bases; nucleotides not matched to a gene: 7. Germline V lookup: CDR1 KGHDR, CDR2 SFDVKD. Method: immunoSEQ multiplex PCR; TCRdb's copy keeps in-frame clones and lacks some. The data show under 200,000 clones, approximately 82% seen once. The origin of this receptor is a woman aged 55 to 70 with acute COVID-19. The chain employs TRBV24-1 and TRBJ2-1; 12 nucleotides match TRBD1. Sequences were obtained from PBMCs or T cells enriched from blood (not recorded which). CDR3 sequence reads: CATSDLGTGGREQFF. The CDR3 DNA is TGTGCCACCAGTGACCTGGGGACAGGGGGCCGGGAGCAGTTCTTC.